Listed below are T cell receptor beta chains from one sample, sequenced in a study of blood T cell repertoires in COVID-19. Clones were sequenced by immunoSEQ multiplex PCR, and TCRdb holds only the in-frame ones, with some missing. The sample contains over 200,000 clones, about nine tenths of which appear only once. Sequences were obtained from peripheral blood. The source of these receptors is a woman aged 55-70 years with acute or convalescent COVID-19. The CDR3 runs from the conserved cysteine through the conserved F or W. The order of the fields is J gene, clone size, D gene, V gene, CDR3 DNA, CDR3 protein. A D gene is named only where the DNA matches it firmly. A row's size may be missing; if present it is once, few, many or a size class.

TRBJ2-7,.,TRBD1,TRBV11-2,TGTGCCAGCAGCTTAGAAAGGGGGCAGCGCTACGAGCAGTACTTC,CASSLERGQRYEQYF
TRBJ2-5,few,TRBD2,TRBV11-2,TGTGCCAGCAGCTTAGATCTAGCGGTTAGGGGGACCCAGTACTTC,CASSLDLAVRGTQYF
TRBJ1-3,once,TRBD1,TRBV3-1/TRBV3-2,TGTGCCAGCAGCCAAGGGCCGACGGGACAGCACTCTGGAAACACCATATATTTT,CASSQGPTGQHSGNTIYF
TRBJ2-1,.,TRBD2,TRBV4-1,TGCGCCAGCAGCCAAGCTTCCTCCTCGACTAGCCGGGCGTACAATGAGCAGTTCTTC,CASSQASSSTSRAYNEQFF
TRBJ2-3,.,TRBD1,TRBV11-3,TGTGCCAGCAGCTTAAGCGGACAGGGGAGGGGTACGCAGTATTTT,CASSLSGQGRGTQYF
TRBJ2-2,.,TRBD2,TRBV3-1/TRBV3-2,TGTGCCAGCAGCCACCTTTGGAGCGGGGGGAACACCGGGGAGCTGTTTTTT,CASSHLWSGGNTGELFF
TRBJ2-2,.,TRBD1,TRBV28,TGTGCCAGCAGGCCATCCACAGGGGACACCGGGGAGCTGTTTTTT,CASRPSTGDTGELFF
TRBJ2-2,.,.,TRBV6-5,TGTGCCAGCAGACGCCCCGGGGACACCGGGGAGCTGTTTTTT,CASRRPGDTGELFF
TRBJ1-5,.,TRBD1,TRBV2,TGTGCCAGCAGGAGGGACAGGGGGCTTGGCAATCAGCCCCAGCATTTT,CASRRDRGLGNQPQHF
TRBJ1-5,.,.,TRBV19,TGTGCCAGTAGATTCCGGGAAGTTAATCAGCCCCAGCATTTT,CASRFREVNQPQHF
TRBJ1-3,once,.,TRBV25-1,TGTGCCAGCAGCCCGCCTGGGACATATGGAAACACCATATATTTT,CASSPPGTYGNTIYF
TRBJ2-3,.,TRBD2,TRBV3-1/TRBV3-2,TGTGCCAGCAGCCCTACTAGCGGGGGGGCCGGAACGCAGTATTTT,CASSPTSGGAGTQYF
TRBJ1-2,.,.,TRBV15,TGTGCCACCAGCAGAGAGGGGGGAATGGACTATGGCTACACCTTC,CATSREGGMDYGYTF
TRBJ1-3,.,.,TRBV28,TGTGCCAGCAGCCTAGACAGCAACTCTGGAAACACCATATATTTT,CASSLDSNSGNTIYF
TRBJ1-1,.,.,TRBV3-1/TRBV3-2,TGTGCCAGCATCTCCCGGGGGGGGAGGAACACTGAAGCTTTCTTT,CASISRGGRNTEAFF
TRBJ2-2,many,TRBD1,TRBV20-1,TGCAGTGCTAGTCAGGGACAGGGAGTCACCGGGGAGCTGTTTTTT,CSASQGQGVTGELFF
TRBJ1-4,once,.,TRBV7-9,TGTGCCAGCACCCCGGGGGGGAATGAAAAACTGTTTTTT,CASTPGGNEKLFF
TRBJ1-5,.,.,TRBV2,TGTGCCAGCAGTGAATACGCGGGTCAGCCCCAGCATTTT,CASSEYAGQPQHF
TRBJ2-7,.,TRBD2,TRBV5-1,TGCGCCAGCAGCTGGGGGACTAGCGGGAGTTACGAGCAGTACTTC,CASSWGTSGSYEQYF
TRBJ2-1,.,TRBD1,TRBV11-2,TGTGCCAGCAGCCCGGGGACAGGGGGCTGGGGCAATGAGCAGTTCTTC,CASSPGTGGWGNEQFF
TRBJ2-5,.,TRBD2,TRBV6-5,TGTGCCAGCAGTTACGGGCTAGCGGGAACGGAGACCCAGTACTTC,CASSYGLAGTETQYF
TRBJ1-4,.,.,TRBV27,TGTGCCAGCAGTCAACAGGAAAGGAATGAAAAACTGTTTTTT,CASSQQERNEKLFF
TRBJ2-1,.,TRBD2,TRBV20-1,TGCAGTGCTAGTAGGACTAGCGGGAGCTATGAGCAGTTCTTC,CSASRTSGSYEQFF
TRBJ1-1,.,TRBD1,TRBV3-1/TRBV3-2,TGTGCCAGCAGCCAAATAAACCTGGGACAGGGGGACACTGAAGCTTTCTTT,CASSQINLGQGDTEAFF
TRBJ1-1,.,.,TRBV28,TGTGCCAGCAGCCAAGCGGGGCAGAAAACTGAAGCTTTCTTT,CASSQAGQKTEAFF
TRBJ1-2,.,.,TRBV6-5,TGTGCCAGCAGGTCTCCGACAGCTAACTATGGCTACACCTTC,CASRSPTANYGYTF
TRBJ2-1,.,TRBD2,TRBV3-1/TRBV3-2,TGTGCCAGCAGCCTCGGAGCGGGAGGCCCCTACAATGAGCAGTTCTTC,CASSLGAGGPYNEQFF
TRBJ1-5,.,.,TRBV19,TGTGCCAGTAGTATTCAGGGGACGAGCAATCAGCCCCAGCATTTT,CASSIQGTSNQPQHF
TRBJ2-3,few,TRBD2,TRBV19,TGTGCCAGTCGCCTAGCGGGTAGCACAGATACGCAGTATTTT,CASRLAGSTDTQYF
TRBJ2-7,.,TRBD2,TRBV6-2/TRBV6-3,TGTGCCAGCAGTCCGTATCAGCGGGAGAACTGGTACTTC,CASSPYQRENWYF
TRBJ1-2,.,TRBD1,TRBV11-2,TGTGCCAGCAGCTCACCAGGGGGAAGGGATGGCTACACCTTC,CASSSPGGRDGYTF
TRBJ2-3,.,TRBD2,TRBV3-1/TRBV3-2,TGTGCCAGCAGCCAAGCCCGGCCTAGGGCGGGGGATAGCACAGATACGCAGTATTTT,CASSQARPRAGDSTDTQYF
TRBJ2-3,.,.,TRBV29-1,TGCAGCGTTGCGACTAGCACAGATACGCAGTATTTT,CSVATSTDTQYF
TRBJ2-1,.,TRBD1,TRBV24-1,TGTGCCACCAGTGATCGGACCGGGACAGGGGTACACAATGAGCAGTTCTTC,CATSDRTGTGVHNEQFF
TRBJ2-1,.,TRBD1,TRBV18,TGTGCCAGCTCACCACCGAGGGACAGGGTGTACAATGAGCAGTTCTTC,CASSPPRDRVYNEQFF
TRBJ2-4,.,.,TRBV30,TGTGCCTGGACCCGACGGGGAGCCATTCAGTACTTC,CAWTRRGAIQYF